This TCR beta chain was profiled in a study of T-cell reconstitution after alpha-beta-depleted transplantation in children. Broader study findings: From newly produced T cells came most of the T-cell counts and diversity one year after transplant. High day-60 TCRbeta diversity in some patients came from surviving recipient T cells and thymic progenitors.

Worth noting for this clonotype: The antigen is not known. This may arise from a read error, as a much more abundant clone is one base away.

Researchers prepared the TCRbeta library using unique molecular identifiers, the study reports. Each CDR3 protein gets one entry after TCRdb re-called the PCR reads with MiXCR. Altogether about 460,000 distinct CDR3 sequences are present, under 12% being singletons, with the ten largest covering 2% to 2.5%. This CDR3 region has 13 residues. Germline CDR1 MNHEY, CDR2 SMNVEV (reference sequence). The chain recombines TRBV27 with TRBJ1-2; a weak D match, TRBD1 (5 bases). This TCR was recovered from a child aged 2 to 15 with inherited bone marrow failure, due to receive a stem cell transplant. Sample: PBMCs, taken before TCRalphabeta/CD19-depleted stem cell transplant. The CDR3 loop reads CAGSFAGNYGYTF. The CDR3 nucleotides read TGTGCCGGCAGTTTCGCAGGGAACTATGGCTACACCTTC.